This T cell receptor (beta chain) derives from a study of T cell repertoires in cytomegalovirus infection. Turning to the study itself: Signatures in public TCR beta sequences pointed to both CMV infection and matching HLA type.

V was pared by 10 bases and J by 3 bases, with 12 bases of the junction left unmatched. The germline gives CDR1 SNHLY, CDR2 FYNNEI. CDR3 length: 15 residues. On this clonotype: Antigen unknown.

TCRdb analysed the reads with MiXCR anew, one entry per CDR3 protein. Found here are 600,000 to 700,000 distinct CDR3 sequences, around 35% of them singletons; the top ten hold over 15%. Regarding the study as a whole: CMV-specific TCR beta clonotypes restricted by HLA-C were the ones dominating the ex vivo response.

The specimen comprised cultured PBMCs, sampled from culture after CMV antigen stimulation. The clonotype was recovered from a human donor in good health (CMV status not recorded). Some clones in this sample may be carry-over from other donors' samples. The J gene is TRBJ2-5, the V gene TRBV2; 9 nucleotides match TRBD2. In DNA form, the CDR3 reads TGTGCCACACCTAGCGGGATAGGGAGTGAAGAGACCCAGTACTTC. It is translated as CATPSGIGSEETQYF.